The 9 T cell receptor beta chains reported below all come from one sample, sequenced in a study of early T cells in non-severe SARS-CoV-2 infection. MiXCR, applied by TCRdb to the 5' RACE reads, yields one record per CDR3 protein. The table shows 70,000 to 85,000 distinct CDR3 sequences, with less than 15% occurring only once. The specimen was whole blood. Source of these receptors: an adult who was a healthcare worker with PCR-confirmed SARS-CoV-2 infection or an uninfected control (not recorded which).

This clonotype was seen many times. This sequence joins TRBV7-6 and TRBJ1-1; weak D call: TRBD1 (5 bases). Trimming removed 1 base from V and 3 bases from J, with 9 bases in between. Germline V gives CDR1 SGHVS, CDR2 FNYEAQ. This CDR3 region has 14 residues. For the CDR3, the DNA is TGTGCCAGCAGCTTAGAGGCAGGGCACACTGAAGCTTTCTTT. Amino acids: CASSLEAGHTEAFF.

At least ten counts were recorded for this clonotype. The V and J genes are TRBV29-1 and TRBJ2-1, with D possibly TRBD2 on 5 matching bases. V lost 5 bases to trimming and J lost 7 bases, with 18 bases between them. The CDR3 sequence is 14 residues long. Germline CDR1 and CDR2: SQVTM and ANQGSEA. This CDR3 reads CSVNRAGRLNEQFF. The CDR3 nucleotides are TGCAGCGTTAATAGGGCGGGCCGACTGAATGAGCAGTTCTTC.

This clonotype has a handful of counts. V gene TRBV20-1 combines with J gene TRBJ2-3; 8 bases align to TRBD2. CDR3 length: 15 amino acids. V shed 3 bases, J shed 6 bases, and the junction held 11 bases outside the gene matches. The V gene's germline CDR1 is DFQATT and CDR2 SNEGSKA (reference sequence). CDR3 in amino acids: CSASEMTSDGDTQYF. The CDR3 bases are TGCAGTGCTAGTGAAATGACTAGCGATGGGGATACGCAGTATTTT.

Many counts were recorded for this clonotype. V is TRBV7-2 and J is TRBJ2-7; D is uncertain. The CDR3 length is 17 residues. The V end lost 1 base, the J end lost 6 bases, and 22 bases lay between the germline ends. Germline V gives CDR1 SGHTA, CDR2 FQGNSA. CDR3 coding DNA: TGTGCCAGCAGCTTAGGGTATATGGGTCTCGAAGGTGTCGAGCAGTACTTC. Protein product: CASSLGYMGLEGVEQYF.

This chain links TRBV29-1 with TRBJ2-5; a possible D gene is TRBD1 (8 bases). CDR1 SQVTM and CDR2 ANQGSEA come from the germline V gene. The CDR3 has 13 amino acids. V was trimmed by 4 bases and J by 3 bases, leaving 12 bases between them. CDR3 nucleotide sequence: TGCAGCGTTGGGACAGGGACTAAAGAGACCCAGTACTTC. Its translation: CSVGTGTKETQYF.

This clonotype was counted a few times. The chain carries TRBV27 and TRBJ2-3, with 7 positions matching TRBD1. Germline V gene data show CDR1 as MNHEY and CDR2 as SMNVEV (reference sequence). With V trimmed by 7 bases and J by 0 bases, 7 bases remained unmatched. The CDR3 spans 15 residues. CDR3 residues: CASTAGGESTDTQYF. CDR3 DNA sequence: TGTGCCAGCACGGCAGGGGGTGAGAGCACAGATACGCAGTATTTT.

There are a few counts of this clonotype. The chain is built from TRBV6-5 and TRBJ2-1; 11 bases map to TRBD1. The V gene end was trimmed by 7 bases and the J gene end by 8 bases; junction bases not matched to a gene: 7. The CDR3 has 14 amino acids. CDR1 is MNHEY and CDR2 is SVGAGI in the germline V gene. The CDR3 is CASTGDRGGYEQFF. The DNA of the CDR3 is TGTGCCAGCACCGGGGACAGGGGGGGATATGAGCAGTTCTTC.

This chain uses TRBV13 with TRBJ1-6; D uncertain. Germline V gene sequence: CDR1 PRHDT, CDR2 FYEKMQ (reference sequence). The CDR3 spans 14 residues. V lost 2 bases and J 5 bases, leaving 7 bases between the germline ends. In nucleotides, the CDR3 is TGTGCCAGCAGCTTATCGCAGGATAATTCACCCCTCCACTTT. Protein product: CASSLSQDNSPLHF.

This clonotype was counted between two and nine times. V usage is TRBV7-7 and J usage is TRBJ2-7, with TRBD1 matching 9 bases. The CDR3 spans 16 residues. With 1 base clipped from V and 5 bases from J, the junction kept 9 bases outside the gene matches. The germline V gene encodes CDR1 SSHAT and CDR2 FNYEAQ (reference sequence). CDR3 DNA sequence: TGTGCCAGCAGCTTAGGGCCGGGGACAGGGAAAGACGAGCAGTACTTC. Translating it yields CASSLGPGTGKDEQYF.